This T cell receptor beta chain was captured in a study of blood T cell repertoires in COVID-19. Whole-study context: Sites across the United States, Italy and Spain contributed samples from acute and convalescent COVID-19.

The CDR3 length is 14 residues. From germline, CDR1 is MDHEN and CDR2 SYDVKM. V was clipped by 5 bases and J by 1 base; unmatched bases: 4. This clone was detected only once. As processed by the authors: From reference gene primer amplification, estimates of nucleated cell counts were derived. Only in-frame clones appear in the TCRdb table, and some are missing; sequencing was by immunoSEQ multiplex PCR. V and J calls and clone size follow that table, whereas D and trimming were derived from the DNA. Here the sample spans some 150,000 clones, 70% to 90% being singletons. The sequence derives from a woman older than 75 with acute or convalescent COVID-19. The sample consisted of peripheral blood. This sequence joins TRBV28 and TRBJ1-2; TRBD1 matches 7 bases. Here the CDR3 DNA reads TGTGCCAGCAGTAGGGACAGCGGTAACTATGGCTACACCTTC. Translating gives CASSRDSGNYGYTF.